The clone carrying this T cell receptor beta chain is a singleton in its sample. The sample originates from a study of blood T cell repertoires in COVID-19. The wider study: Some COVID-19 samples were acute and others convalescent; all came from the United States, Italy and Spain.

This CDR3 has 15 residues. The V gene's germline CDR1 is MNHEY and CDR2 SMNVEV (reference sequence). Trimming stripped 0 bases from V and 2 bases from J, with 8 bases between. Source study methods: By means of reference gene primer amplification, nucleated cell counts were estimated. The data were produced by immunoSEQ multiplex PCR, yet TCRdb's version contains in-frame clones alone and is incomplete. Clonal size and the V and J genes are those of that table, whereas D and trimming came from the DNA. This table holds approximately 360,000 clones, 85% to 90% found once. The source is a man aged 18 to 29 with active or convalescent COVID-19. Sequenced sample: peripheral blood. The gene calls are TRBV27 and TRBJ1-3; unclear D gene. The CDR3 bases are TGTGCCAGCAGTTTATCGGTTGGGCCTGGAAACACCATATATTTT. This gives the protein CASSLSVGPGNTIYF.